This T cell receptor (beta chain) was sequenced for a study of cytomegalovirus exposure and HLA in healthy donors. Findings and caveats of the study: The sole available immune exposure information was CMV serostatus. In a later analysis, at a false discovery rate of 0.05, under 20,000 TCR beta sequences matched HLA alleles.

The PCR contained 60 Vbeta and 13 Jbeta primers. The assay was immunoSEQ multiplex PCR, and TCRdb's table has in-frame clones only and misses some. The sample holds about 150,000 clones; around 79% are singletons and the top ten take 3.5% to 4.5%. This clone occurred once. Its target is not known. The V and J ends lost 6 bases and 4 bases respectively, with 12 bases between them. The CDR3 sequence is 13 residues long. CDR1 and CDR2 from the germline V gene are LNHDA and SQIVND (reference sequence). The rearrangement joins TRBV19 to TRBJ1-1; D is uncertain. The source of this sequence is a human donor in good health. Sequenced sample: PBMCs. CDR3 protein: CASSPGGLTEAFF. CDR3 bases: TGTGCCAGTAGCCCCGGCGGACTCACTGAAGCTTTCTTT.